This paragraph covers one TCR beta chain sequence. Its antigen is currently not known. Qualities for individual bases were not recorded, and no much larger clone is one base off. The sample was run on an Illumina HiSeq 1500. The public reads were quality trimmed at Q25 with fastp and then assembled into clones with MiXCR by TCRdb, keeping productive beta chains. Every CDR3 protein is listed once, alongside the most common genes and DNA of its rows. This sample lists a few hundred thousand distinct CDR3 sequences; around 25% were detected once. The top ten clonotypes cover about 14% of the sample. The CDR3 goes from the cysteine to the phenylalanine over 15 residues. Only the CDR3 region is kept as DNA, spanning 45 bases read in frame from base 1. V and J lose 1 base and 2 bases, and a span of 12 bases separates them. CDR1 and CDR2 are read off the germline V gene as SGHTA and FQGNSA. Read against the paper, the sample's treatment or condition label means: in vitro stimulation with specific CMV peptide epitopes to enrich CMV-specific T cells.

The sample originates from a study of T cell repertoires in cytomegalovirus infection (dated by TCRdb to the late 2010s). Study-level background: Peptide stimulations targeted recently identified HLA-C-restricted CMV epitopes, whose presentation resists viral immunomodulation, together with well-studied HLA-B-restricted epitopes. The HLA type of each donor mattered for the analysis, because public TCR beta signatures pointed to carriage of CMV infection along with the matching HLA type.

Study-wide findings and limitations: In both this cohort and an independent roughly 400-donor cohort, the cumulative frequency of public TCR beta family members distinguished carriers of CMV infection plus the relevant HLA type. The ex vivo response was dominated by HLA-C-restricted CMV-specific TCR beta clonotypes, which also provided the single most frequent clonotype in two of eight donors.

This receptor chain uses TRBV7-2 and TRBJ2-7, with the identity of the D gene unclear. This sample comprised cultured PBMCs, obtained from culture after CMV antigen stimulation. This clonotype was obtained from a human donor in good health (CMV status not recorded). Some clones in this sample may be carry-over from other donors' samples. The DNA sequence follows: TGTGCCAGCAGCTTAGAACCAGGCCGCGCCTACGAGCAGTACTTC. Protein translation: CASSLEPGRAYEQYF.